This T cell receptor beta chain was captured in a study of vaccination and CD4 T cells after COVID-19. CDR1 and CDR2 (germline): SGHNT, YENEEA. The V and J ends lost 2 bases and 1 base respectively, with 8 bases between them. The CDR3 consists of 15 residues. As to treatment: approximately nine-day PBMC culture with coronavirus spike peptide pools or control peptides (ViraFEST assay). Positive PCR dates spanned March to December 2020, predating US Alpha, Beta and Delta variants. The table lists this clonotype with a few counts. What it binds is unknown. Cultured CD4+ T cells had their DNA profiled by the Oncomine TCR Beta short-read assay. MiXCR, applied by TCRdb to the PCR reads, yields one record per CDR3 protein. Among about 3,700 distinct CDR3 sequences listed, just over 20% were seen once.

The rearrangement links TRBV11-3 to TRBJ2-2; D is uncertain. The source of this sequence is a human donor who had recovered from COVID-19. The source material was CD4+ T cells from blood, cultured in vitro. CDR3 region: CASSLRAGNTGELFF. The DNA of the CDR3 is TGTGCCAGCAGCTTAAGGGCCGGGAACACCGGGGAGCTGTTTTTT. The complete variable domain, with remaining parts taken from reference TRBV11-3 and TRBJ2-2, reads EAGVVQSPRYKIIEKKQPVAFWCNPISGHNTLYWYLQNLGQGPELLIRYENEEAVDDSQLPKDRFSAERLKGVDSTLKIQPAELGDSAVYLCASSLRAGNTGELFFGEGSRLTVL.